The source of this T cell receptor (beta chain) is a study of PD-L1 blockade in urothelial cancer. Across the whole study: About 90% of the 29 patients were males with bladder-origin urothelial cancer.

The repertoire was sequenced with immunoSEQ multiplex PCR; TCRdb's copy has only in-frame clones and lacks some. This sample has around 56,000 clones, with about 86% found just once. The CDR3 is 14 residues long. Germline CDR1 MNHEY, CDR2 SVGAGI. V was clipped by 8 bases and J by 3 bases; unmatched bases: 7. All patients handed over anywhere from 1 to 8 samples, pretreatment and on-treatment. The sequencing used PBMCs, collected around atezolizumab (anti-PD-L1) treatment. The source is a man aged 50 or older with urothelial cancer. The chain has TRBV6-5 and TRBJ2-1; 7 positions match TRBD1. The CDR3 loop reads CASGSDRIYNEQFF. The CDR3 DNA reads TGTGCCAGCGGATCGGACAGGATCTACAATGAGCAGTTCTTC.